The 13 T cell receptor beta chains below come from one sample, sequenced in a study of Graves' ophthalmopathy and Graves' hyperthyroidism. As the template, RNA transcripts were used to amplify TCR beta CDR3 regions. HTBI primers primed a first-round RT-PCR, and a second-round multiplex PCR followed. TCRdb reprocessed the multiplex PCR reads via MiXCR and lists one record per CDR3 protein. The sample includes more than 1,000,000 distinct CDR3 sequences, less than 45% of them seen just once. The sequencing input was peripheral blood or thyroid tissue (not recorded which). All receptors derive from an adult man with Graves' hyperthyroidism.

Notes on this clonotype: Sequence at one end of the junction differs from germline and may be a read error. CDR3 amino acids: CASSRDLNSGELFF. CDR3 nucleotides: TGTGCCAGCAGCCGGGACCTTAACAGCGGGGAGCTGTTTTTT. The V call is TRBV3-1, the J call TRBJ2-2; tentatively, D is TRBD1 or TRBD2 (5 bases each). The CDR3 has 14 residues. Germline CDR1 and CDR2: LGHDT and YNNKEL (reference sequence).

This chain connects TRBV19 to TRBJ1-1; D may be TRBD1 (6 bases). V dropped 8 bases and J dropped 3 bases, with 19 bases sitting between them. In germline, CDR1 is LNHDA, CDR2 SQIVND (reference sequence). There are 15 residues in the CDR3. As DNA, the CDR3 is TGTGCCAGTGCCGAGGGGGGCTGGGTGTACACTGAAGCTTTCTTT. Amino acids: CASAEGGWVYTEAFF.

CDR3 region: CASSYSTSYGYTF. Here the CDR3 DNA reads TGTGCCAGCAGTTATTCTACGTCGTATGGCTACACCTTC. This chain uses TRBV6-6 with TRBJ1-2; D not certain. This CDR3 has 13 residues. Germline V lookup: CDR1 MNHNY, CDR2 SVGAGI (reference sequence). The V gene lost 3 bases and the J gene lost 5 bases, with 10 bases spanning the gap.

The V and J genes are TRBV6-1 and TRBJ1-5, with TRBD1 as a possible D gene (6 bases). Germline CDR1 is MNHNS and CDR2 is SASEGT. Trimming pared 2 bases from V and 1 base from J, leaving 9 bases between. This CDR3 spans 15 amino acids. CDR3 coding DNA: TGTGCCAGCAGTGAACTCACAGGGAGCAATCAGCCCCAGCATTTT. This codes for CASSELTGSNQPQHF.

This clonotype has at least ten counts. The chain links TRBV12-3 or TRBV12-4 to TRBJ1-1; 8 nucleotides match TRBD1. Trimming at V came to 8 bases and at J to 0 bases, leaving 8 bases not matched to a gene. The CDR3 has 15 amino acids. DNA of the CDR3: TGTGCCAGCGGGACAGGAAAGTTCATGAACACTGAAGCTTTCTTT. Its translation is CASGTGKFMNTEAFF.

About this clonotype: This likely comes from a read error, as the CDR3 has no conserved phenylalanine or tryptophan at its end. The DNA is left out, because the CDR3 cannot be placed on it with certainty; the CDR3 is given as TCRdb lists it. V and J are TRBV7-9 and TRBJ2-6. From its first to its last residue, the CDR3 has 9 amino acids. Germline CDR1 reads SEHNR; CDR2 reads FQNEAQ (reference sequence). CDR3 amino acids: CASSLSIPT.

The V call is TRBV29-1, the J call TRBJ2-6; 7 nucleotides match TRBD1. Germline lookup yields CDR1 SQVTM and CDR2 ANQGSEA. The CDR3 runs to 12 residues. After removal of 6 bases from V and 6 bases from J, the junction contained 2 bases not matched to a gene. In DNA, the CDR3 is TGCAGCGTCGGACAGGTGGCCAACGTCCTGACTTTC. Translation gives CSVGQVANVLTF.

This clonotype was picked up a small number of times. The CDR3 region is CASRPTTVKEYEQYF. The CDR3 DNA reads as TGCGCCAGCAGACCGACTACTGTAAAAGAGTACGAGCAGTACTTC. J is TRBJ2-7 and V is TRBV5-1, with D tentatively TRBD2 (5 bases). Germline V lookup: CDR1 SGHRS, CDR2 YFSETQ. The CDR3 runs to 15 residues. V was cut by 5 bases and J by 4 bases, with 19 bases left in between.

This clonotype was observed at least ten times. Here the CDR3 reads CASSLGVSSSGANVLTF. The CDR3 coding sequence is TGCGCCAGCAGCTTGGGGGTCTCCTCCTCTGGGGCCAACGTCCTGACTTTC. J is TRBJ2-6 and V is TRBV5-1; D gene unclear. The germline V gene has CDR1 SGHRS and CDR2 YFSETQ. V lost 0 bases to trimming and J lost 0 bases, with 10 bases between them. The CDR3 covers 17 residues.

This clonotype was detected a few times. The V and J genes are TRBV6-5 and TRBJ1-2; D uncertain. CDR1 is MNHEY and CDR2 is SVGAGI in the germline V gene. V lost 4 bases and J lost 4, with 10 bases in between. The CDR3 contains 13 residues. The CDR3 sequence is CASSSDYTYGYTF. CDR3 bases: TGTGCCAGCAGTTCCGACTACACCTATGGCTACACCTTC.

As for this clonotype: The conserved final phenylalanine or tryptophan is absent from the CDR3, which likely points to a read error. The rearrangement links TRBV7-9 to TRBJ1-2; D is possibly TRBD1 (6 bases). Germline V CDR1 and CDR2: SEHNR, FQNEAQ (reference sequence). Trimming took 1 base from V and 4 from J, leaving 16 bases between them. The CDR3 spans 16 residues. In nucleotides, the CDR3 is TGTGCCAGCAGCTTAGTGGTGGGGGCGAGTGGCTATGGCTACACCCTC. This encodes CASSLVVGASGYGYTL.

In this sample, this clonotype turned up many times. This CDR3 reads CASRSLGEVTEAFF. CDR3 in DNA: TGTGCCTCGCGATCTTTGGGGGAGGTCACTGAAGCTTTCTTT. V usage is TRBV10-3 and J usage is TRBJ1-1; possibly TRBD1 for D (5 bases). Germline V gene data show CDR1 as ENHRY and CDR2 as SYGVKD. Trimming took 11 bases from V and 4 from J, leaving 20 bases between them. The CDR3 contains 14 residues.

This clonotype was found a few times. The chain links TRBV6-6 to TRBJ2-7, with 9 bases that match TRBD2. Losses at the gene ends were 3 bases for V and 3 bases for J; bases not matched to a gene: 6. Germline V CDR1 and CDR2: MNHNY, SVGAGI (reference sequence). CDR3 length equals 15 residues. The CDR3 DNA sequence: TGTGCCAGCAGTTATGAAGTAGCGGGAGACTACGAGCAGTACTTC. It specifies CASSYEVAGDYEQYF.